A selection of T cell receptor beta chains follows, all from one sample in a study of cytotoxic CD8 clonotypes in ibrutinib-treated CLL. Assay used: immunoSEQ multiplex PCR; TCRdb lists only in-frame clones, some missing. The sample lists about 180,000 clones, roughly 80% seen once, with about 4.3% in the top ten. Sequencing was performed on PBMCs, taken after 24 months of ibrutinib treatment. Receptors originate from a human donor with chronic lymphocytic leukemia. CDR3s include the opening cysteine and the closing phenylalanine or tryptophan. The D gene is left open where the match is weak. Where a row states a size, it is once, few, many or the class of an expanded clone; other rows omit it.

>.|.|TRBJ2-1|TRBV5-4
CASSLNRIWGNEQFF
TGTGCCAGCAGCTTAAACCGGATATGGGGCAATGAGCAGTTCTTC
>TRBD2|few|TRBJ2-6|TRBV9
CASSVVLREGAGANVLTF
TGTGCCAGCAGCGTAGTATTACGGGAGGGTGCCGGGGCCAACGTCCTGACTTTC
>TRBD1|.|TRBJ1-2|TRBV6-5
CASSPDRVGGYTF
TGTGCCAGCAGCCCTGACAGGGTCGGCGGCTACACCTTC
>.|once|TRBJ1-5|TRBV7-8
CASSLNLGRRGQPQHF
TGTGCCAGCAGCTTAAATTTGGGCAGGCGGGGGCAGCCCCAGCATTTT
>.|.|TRBJ1-2|TRBV29-1
CSARDTDYGYTF
TGCAGCGCCAGGGACACCGACTATGGCTACACCTTC
>.|.|TRBJ1-1|TRBV19
CASKDTVNTEAFF
TGTGCCAGCAAGGACACTGTGAACACTGAAGCTTTCTTT
>TRBD1|.|TRBJ2-7|TRBV5-6
CASSLLTGQGVYEQYF
TGTGCCAGCAGCTTGTTGACGGGACAGGGGGTCTACGAGCAGTACTTC
>.|once|TRBJ2-7|TRBV28
CASSLSSPSYEQYF
TGTGCCAGCAGTTTATCCTCCCCCTCCTACGAGCAGTACTTC
>.|once|TRBJ1-4|TRBV7-6
CASSRHGGDSNEKLFF
TGTGCCAGCAGCCGTCACGGGGGGGACTCTAATGAAAAACTGTTTTTT
>.|.|TRBJ1-1|TRBV9
CASSVTRLNTEAFF
TGTGCCAGCAGCGTAACACGGCTGAACACTGAAGCTTTCTTT
>.|.|TRBJ1-1|TRBV6-5
CASSYSWDMNTEAFF
TGTGCCAGCAGTTACTCATGGGACATGAACACTGAAGCTTTCTTT
>.|once|TRBJ1-4|TRBV7-2
CASTSPGNEKLFF
TGTGCCAGCACCTCCCCGGGTAATGAAAAACTGTTTTTT
>.|once|TRBJ1-1|TRBV6-5
CASSLMGTTEAFF
TGTGCCAGCAGTCTAATGGGGACCACTGAAGCTTTCTTT
>TRBD1|.|TRBJ1-2|TRBV6-5
CASRQGNYGYTF
TGTGCCAGCAGACAGGGGAACTATGGCTACACCTTC
>.|.|TRBJ1-2|TRBV4-3
CASSQGGGGIRGYTF
TGCGCCAGCAGCCAAGGGGGCGGGGGTATTAGGGGCTACACCTTC
>TRBD2|.|TRBJ2-1|TRBV28
CASVPLAGVRNEQFF
TGTGCCAGCGTACCCCTGGCGGGAGTGCGAAATGAGCAGTTCTTC
>TRBD1|.|TRBJ1-1|TRBV7-3
CASSLRGQGRGEGEAFF
TGTGCCAGCAGCTTAAGAGGACAGGGGAGGGGAGAGGGTGAAGCTTTCTTT
>.|.|TRBJ1-2|TRBV28
CASSLVGNTNYGYTF
TGTGCCAGCAGTTTAGTCGGAAACACTAACTATGGCTACACCTTC
>TRBD1|.|TRBJ1-2|TRBV2
CASSEQGARSYGYTF
TGTGCCAGCAGTGAGCAGGGGGCGAGATCCTATGGCTACACCTTC
>.|.|TRBJ1-1|TRBV30
CAWSVTWGHTEAFF
TGTGCCTGGAGTGTAACCTGGGGACACACTGAAGCTTTCTTT
>TRBD2|.|TRBJ2-1|TRBV5-1
CASSPAAGGPYEQFF
TGCGCCAGCAGCCCCGCCGCGGGAGGGCCCTATGAGCAGTTCTTC
>.|once|TRBJ1-1|TRBV18
CASSPMSDGTEAFF
TGTGCCAGCTCACCGATGTCGGACGGGACTGAAGCTTTCTTT
>.|.|TRBJ2-1|TRBV21-1
CARPRTSGDEQFF
TGTGCCAGACCTCGTACTAGCGGGGATGAGCAGTTCTTC